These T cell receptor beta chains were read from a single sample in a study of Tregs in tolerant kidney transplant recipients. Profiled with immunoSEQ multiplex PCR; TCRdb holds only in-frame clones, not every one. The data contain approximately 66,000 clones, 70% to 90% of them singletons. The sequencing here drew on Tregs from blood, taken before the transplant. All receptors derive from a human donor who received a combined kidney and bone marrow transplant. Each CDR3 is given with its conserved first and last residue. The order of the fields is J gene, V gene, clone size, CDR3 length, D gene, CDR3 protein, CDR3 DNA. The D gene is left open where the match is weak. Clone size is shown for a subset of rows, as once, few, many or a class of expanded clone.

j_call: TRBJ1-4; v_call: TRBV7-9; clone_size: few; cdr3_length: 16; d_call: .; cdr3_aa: CASSLRAAGTNEKLFF; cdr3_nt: TGTGCCAGCAGCTTACGGGCCGCAGGGACTAATGAAAAACTGTTTTTT
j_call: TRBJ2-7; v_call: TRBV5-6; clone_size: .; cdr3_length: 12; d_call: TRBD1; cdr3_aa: CATRQGGREQYF; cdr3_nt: TGTGCCACTAGACAGGGGGGCCGTGAGCAGTACTTC
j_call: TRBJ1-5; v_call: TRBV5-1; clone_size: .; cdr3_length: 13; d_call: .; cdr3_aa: CASSGGENQPQHF; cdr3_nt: TGCGCCAGCAGCGGAGGGGAGAATCAGCCCCAGCATTTT
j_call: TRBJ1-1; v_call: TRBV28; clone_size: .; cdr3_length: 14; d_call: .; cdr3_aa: CASRTGQLNTEAFF; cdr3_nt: TGTGCCAGCAGAACCGGACAGCTGAACACTGAAGCTTTCTTT
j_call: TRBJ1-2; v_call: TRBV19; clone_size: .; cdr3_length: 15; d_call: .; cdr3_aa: CASSNRWAGDYGYTF; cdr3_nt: TGTGCCAGTAGTAACCGGTGGGCTGGCGATTATGGCTACACCTTC
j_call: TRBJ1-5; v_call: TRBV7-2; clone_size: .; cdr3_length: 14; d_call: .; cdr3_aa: CASSLFRADQPQHF; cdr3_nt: TGTGCCAGCAGCTTATTCAGGGCTGATCAGCCCCAGCATTTT
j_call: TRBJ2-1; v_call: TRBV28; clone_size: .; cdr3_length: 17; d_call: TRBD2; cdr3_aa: CASSLSSAGGSYNEQFF; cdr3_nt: TGTGCCAGCAGTTTATCTTCAGCGGGAGGGTCCTACAATGAGCAGTTCTTC
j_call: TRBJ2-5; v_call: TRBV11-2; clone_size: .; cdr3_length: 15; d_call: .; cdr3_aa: CASRSLRAGQETQYF; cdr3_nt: TGTGCCAGCAGATCATTAAGGGCGGGGCAAGAGACCCAGTACTTC
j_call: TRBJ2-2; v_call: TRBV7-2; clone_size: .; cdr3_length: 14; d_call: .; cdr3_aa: CASSLAFGAGELFF; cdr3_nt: TGTGCCAGCAGCTTAGCATTTGGGGCCGGGGAGCTGTTTTTT
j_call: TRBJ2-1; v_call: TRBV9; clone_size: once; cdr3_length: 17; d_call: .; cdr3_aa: CASSVDEGKDYGLAQFF; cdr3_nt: TGTGCCAGCAGCGTAGATGAAGGGAAGGATTATGGGCTTGCGCAGTTCTTC
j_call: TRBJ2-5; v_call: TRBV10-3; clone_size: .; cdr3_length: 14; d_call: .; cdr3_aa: CAISVSGAGETQYF; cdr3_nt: TGTGCCATCAGTGTATCGGGGGCTGGGGAGACCCAGTACTTC
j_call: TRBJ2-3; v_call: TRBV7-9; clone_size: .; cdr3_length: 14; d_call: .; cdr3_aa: CASSLARSTDTQYF; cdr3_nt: TGTGCCAGCAGCTTAGCGCGGAGCACAGATACGCAGTATTTT
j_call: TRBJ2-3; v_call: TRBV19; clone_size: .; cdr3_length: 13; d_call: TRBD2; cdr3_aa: CATRRASGDTQYF; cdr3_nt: TGTGCCACCCGGAGGGCTAGCGGGGATACGCAGTATTTT
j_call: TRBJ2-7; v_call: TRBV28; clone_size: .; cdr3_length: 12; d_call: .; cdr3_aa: CASSSPLTEQYF; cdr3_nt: TGTGCCAGCAGTTCCCCCCTAACCGAGCAGTACTTC
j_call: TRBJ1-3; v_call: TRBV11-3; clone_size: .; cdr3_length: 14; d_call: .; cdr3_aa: CASSLPGSGNTIYF; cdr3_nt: TGTGCCAGCAGCTTGCCGGGGTCTGGAAACACCATATATTTT
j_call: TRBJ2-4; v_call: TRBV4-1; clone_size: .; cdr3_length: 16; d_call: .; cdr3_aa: CASSQGRDLAKNIQYF; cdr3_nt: TGCGCCAGCAGCCAAGGACGAGATTTAGCCAAAAACATTCAGTACTTC
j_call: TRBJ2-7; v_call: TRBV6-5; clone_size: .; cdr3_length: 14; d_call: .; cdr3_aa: CASSSGGGLGEQYF; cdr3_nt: TGTGCCAGCAGTTCGGGCGGGGGCCTGGGCGAGCAGTACTTC
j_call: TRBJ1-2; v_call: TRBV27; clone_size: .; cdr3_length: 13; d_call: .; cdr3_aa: CASSLSSGHGYTF; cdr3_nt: TGTGCCAGCAGTTTATCGTCCGGTCATGGCTACACCTTC
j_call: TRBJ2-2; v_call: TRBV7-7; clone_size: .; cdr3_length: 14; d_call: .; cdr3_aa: CASSFRAHTGGLFF; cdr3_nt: TGTGCCAGCAGCTTCCGCGCCCACACCGGGGGGCTGTTTTTT
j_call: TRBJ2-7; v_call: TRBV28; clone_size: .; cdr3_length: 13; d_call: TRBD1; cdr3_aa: CASLSTGVDEQYF; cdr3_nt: TGTGCCAGCCTATCAACAGGGGTCGACGAGCAGTACTTC
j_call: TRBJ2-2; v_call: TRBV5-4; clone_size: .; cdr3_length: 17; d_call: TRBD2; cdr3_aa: CASSPGGFREATGELFF; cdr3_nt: TGTGCCAGCAGCCCTGGGGGGTTTCGGGAGGCCACCGGGGAGCTGTTTTTT
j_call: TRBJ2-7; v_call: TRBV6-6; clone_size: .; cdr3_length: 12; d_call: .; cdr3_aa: CASSLNHYEQYF; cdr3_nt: TGTGCCAGCAGCCTCAACCACTACGAGCAGTACTTC
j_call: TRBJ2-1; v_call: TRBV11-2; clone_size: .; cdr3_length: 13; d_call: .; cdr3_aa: CASSLERTTEQFF; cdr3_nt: TGTGCCAGCAGCTTAGAAAGGACTACAGAGCAGTTCTTC
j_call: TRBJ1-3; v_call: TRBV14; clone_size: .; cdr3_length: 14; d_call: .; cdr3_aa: CASSQVLSGNTIYF; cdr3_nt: TGTGCCAGCAGCCAAGTCCTCTCTGGAAACACCATATATTTT
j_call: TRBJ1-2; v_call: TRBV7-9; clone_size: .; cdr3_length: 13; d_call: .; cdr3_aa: CASSYTGTRGYTF; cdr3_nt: TGTGCCAGCAGCTACACAGGGACTCGTGGCTACACCTTC
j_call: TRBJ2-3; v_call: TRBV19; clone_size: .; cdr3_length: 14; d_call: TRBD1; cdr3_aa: CASKASGGADTQYF; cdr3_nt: TGTGCCAGTAAGGCCTCAGGGGGTGCAGATACGCAGTATTTT
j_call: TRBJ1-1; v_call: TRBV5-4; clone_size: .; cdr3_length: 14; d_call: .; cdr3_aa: CTSSFSTGNTEAFF; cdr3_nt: TGTACCAGCAGCTTCTCTACCGGGAACACTGAAGCTTTCTTT
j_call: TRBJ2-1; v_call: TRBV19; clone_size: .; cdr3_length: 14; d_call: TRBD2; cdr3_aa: CASSYRTSGREQFF; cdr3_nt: TGTGCCAGTAGTTATAGGACTAGCGGGAGGGAGCAGTTCTTC
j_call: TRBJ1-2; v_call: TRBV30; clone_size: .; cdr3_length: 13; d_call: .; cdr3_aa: CAWREGILYGYTF; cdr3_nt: TGTGCCTGGAGGGAAGGGATCCTGTATGGCTACACCTTC
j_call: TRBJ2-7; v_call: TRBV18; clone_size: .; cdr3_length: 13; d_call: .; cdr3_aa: CASSPGTTDEQYF; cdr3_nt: TGTGCCAGCTCACCCGGGACAACCGACGAGCAGTACTTC
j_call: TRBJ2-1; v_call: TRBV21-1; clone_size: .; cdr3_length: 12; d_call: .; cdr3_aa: CARREAGNEQFF; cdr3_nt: TGTGCCAGACGAGAGGCGGGCAATGAGCAGTTCTTC
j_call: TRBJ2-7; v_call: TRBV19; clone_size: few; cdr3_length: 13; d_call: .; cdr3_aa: CASSIGSRGEQYF; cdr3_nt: TGTGCCAGTAGTATTGGGTCCCGGGGCGAGCAGTACTTC
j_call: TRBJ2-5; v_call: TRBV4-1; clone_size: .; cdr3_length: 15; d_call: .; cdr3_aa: CASSRGLGRQETQYF; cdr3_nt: TGCGCCAGCAGCCGCGGGTTAGGGCGTCAAGAGACCCAGTACTTC
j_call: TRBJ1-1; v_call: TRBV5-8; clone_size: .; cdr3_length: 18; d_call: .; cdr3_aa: CASTRILTRVGRNTEAFF; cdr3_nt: TGTGCCAGCACTAGAATTTTGACCCGAGTTGGTAGAAACACTGAAGCTTTCTTT
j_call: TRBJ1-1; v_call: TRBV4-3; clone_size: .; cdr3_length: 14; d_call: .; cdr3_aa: CASSQDVSGTEAFF; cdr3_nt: TGCGCCAGCAGCCAAGATGTATCGGGCACTGAAGCTTTCTTT
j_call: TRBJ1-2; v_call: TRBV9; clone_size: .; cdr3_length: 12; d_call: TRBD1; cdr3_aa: CASSTRGYGYTF; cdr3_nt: TGTGCCAGCAGTACCAGGGGGTATGGCTACACCTTC
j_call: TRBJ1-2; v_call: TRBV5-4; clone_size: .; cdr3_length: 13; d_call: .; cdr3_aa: CASMGRGRRGYTF; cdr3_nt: TGTGCCAGCATGGGACGGGGGAGAAGGGGCTACACCTTC
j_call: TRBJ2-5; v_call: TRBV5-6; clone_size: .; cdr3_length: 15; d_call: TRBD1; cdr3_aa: CASSLGQGLLETQYF; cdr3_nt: TGTGCCAGCAGCCTGGGACAGGGCTTACTAGAGACCCAGTACTTC
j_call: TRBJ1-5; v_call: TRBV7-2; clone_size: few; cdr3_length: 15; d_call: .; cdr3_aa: CASSLGFGQNQPQHF; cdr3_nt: TGTGCCAGCAGCTTAGGCTTTGGGCAGAATCAGCCCCAGCATTTT
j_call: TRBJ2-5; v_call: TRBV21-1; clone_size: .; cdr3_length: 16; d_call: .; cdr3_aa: CASSFRTSGGVRAQYF; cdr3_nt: TGTGCCAGCAGCTTCCGGACTAGCGGAGGGGTTAGGGCCCAGTACTTC
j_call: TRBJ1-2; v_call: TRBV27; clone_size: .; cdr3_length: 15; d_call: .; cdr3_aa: CASSPRDKPRYGYTF; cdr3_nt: TGTGCCAGCAGTCCACGGGACAAGCCCCGCTATGGCTACACCTTC
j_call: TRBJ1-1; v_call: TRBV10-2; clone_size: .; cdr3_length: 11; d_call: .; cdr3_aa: CAGGWYTEAFF; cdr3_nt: TGCGCCGGCGGGTGGTACACTGAAGCTTTCTTT
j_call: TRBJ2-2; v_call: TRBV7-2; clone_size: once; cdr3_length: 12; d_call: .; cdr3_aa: CASSLEAGELFF; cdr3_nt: TGTGCCAGCAGCTTAGAGGCCGGGGAGCTGTTTTTT
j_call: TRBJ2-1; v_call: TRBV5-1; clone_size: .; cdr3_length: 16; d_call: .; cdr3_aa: CASSLQSWKVHNEQFF; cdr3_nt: TGCGCCAGCAGCTTGCAGAGTTGGAAGGTCCACAATGAGCAGTTCTTC
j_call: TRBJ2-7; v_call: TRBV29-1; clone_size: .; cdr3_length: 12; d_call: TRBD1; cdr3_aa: CSATTGAYEQYF; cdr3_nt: TGCAGCGCGACTACAGGGGCCTACGAGCAGTACTTC
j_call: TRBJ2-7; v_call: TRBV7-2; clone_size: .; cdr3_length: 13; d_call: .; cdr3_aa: CASSLTPTYEQYF; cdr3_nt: TGTGCCAGCAGCTTAACCCCGACCTACGAGCAGTACTTC
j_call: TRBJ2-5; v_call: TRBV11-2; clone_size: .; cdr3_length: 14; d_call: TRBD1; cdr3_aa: CASSLEDRVETQYF; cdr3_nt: TGTGCCAGCAGCTTAGAGGACAGGGTCGAGACCCAGTACTTC
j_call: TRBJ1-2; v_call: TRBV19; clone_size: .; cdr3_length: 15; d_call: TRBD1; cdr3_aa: CASSHLGQGARGYTF; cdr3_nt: TGTGCCAGTAGTCACCTGGGACAGGGGGCGAGGGGCTACACCTTC
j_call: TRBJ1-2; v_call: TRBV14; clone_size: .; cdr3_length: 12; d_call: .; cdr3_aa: CASSRPGEASTF; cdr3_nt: TGTGCCAGCAGCCGGCCAGGGGAGGCGTCCACCTTC
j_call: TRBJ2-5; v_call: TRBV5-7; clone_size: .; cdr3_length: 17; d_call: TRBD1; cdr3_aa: CASSFQGAITIRETQYF; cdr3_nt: TGTGCCAGCAGCTTCCAGGGGGCGATAACAATCCGAGAGACCCAGTACTTC
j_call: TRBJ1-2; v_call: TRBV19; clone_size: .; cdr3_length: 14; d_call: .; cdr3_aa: CASSINGGLGGYTF; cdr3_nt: TGTGCCAGTAGTATTAACGGGGGGCTCGGCGGCTACACCTTC